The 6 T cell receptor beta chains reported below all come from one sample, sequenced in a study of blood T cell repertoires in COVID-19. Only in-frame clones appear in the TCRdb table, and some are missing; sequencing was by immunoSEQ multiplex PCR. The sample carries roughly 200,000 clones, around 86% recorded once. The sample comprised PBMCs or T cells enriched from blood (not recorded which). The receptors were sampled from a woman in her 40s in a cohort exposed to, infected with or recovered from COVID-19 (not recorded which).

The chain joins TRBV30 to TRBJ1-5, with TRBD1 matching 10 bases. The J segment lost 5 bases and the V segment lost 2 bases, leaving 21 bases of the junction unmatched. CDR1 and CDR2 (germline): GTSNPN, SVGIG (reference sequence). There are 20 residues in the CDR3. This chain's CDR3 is CAWSPGQGSLWAGAYQPQHF. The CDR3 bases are TGTGCCTGGAGTCCGGGACAGGGGAGTCTTTGGGCGGGGGCCTATCAGCCCCAGCATTTT.

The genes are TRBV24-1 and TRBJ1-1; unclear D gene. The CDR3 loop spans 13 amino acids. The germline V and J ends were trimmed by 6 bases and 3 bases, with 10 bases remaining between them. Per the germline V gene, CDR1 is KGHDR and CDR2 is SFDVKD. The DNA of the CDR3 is TGTGCCACCAGTAGAAAGGGAGACACTGAAGCTTTCTTT. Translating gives CATSRKGDTEAFF.

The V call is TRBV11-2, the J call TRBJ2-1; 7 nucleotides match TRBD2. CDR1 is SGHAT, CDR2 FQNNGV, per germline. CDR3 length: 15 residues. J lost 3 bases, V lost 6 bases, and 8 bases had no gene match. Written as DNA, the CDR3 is TGTGCCAGCAGAGCCATGTGGGGGGGCTACAATGAGCAGTTCTTC. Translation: CASRAMWGGYNEQFF.

CDR3 protein: CASGALGNTEAFF. The CDR3 DNA sequence: TGTGCCAGCGGGGCGTTAGGGAACACTGAAGCTTTCTTT. The chain links TRBV6-5 to TRBJ1-1; TRBD1 might be the D (5 bases). Germline CDR1 is MNHEY and CDR2 is SVGAGI. V shed 8 bases and J shed 1 base, with 11 bases lying between them. The CDR3 has 13 amino acids.

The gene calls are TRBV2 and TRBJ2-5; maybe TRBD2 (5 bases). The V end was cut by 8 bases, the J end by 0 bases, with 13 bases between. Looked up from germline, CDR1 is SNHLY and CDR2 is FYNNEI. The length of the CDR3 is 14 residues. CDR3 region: CASWGAENQETQYF. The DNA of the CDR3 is TGTGCCAGCTGGGGAGCGGAAAACCAAGAGACCCAGTACTTC.

CDR3: CASSASLAGASGANVLTF. In DNA form, the CDR3 reads TGTGCCAGCAGCGCCTCCCTAGCGGGAGCTTCCGGGGCCAACGTCCTGACTTTC. The V call is TRBV9, the J call TRBJ2-6; TRBD2 matches at 10 bases. The CDR3 is 18 residues long. Germline-derived CDR1 and CDR2 are SGDLS and YYNGEE. Unmatched junction bases numbered 10, after V lost 3 bases and J lost 4 bases. The full variable domain, with the rest looked up from reference TRBV9 and TRBJ2-6, is DSGVTQTPKHLITATGQRVTLRCSPRSGDLSVYWYQQSLDQGLQFLIQYYNGEERAKGNILERFSAQQFPDLHSELNLSSLELGDSALYFCASSASLAGASGANVLTFGAGSRLTVL.